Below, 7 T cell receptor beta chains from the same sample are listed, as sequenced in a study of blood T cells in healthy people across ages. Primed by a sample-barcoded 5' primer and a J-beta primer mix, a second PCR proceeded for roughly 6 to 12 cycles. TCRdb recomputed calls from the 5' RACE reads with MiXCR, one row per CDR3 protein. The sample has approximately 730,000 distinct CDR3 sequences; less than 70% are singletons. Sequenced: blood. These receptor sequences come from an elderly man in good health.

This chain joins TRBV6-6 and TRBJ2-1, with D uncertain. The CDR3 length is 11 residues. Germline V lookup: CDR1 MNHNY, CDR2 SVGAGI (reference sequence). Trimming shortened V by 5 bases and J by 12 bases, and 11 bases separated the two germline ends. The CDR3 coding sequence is TGTGCCAGCAGTCCGTCCGCAGGGCAGTTCTTC. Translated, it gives CASSPSAGQFF.

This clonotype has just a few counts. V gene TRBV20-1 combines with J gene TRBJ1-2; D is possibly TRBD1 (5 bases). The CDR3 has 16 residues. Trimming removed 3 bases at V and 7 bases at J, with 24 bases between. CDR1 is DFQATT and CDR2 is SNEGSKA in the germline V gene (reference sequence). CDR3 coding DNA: TGCAGTGCTAGTGCTCTCCCGGGGCAGAGCAGAGCTGGCTACACCTTC. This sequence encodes CSASALPGQSRAGYTF.

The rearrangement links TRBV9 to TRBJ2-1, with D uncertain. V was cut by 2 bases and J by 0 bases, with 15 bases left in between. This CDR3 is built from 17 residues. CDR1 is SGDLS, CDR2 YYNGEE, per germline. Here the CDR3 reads CASSVSKGASSYNEQFF. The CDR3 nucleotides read TGTGCCAGCAGCGTTAGCAAGGGCGCTAGCTCCTACAATGAGCAGTTCTTC. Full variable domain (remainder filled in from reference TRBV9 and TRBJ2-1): DSGVTQTPKHLITATGQRVTLRCSPRSGDLSVYWYQQSLDQGLQFLIQYYNGEERAKGNILERFSAQQFPDLHSELNLSSLELGDSALYFCASSVSKGASSYNEQFFGPGTRLTVL.

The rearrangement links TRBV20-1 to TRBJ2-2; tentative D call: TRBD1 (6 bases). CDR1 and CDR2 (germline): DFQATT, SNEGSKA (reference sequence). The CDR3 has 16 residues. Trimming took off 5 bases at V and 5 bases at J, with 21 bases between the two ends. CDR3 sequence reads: CSAPRQANMGTGELFF. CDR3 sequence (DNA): TGCAGTGCTCCCCGACAGGCCAACATGGGGACCGGGGAGCTGTTTTTT.

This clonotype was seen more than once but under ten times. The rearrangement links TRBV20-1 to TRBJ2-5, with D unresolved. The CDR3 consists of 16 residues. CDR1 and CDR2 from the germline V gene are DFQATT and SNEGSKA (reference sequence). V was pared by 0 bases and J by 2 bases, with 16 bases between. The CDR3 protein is CSARDSGQALQETQYF. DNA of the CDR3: TGCAGTGCTAGAGATTCGGGTCAGGCGCTACAAGAGACCCAGTACTTC.

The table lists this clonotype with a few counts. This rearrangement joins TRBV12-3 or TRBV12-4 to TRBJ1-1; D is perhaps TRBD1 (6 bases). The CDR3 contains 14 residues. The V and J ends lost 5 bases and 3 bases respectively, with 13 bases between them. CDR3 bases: TGTGCCAGCAGTCTCAGGGGTCCCGACACTGAAGCTTTCTTT. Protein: CASSLRGPDTEAFF.

CDR3 sequence reads: CSARGGPREKLFF. As DNA, the CDR3 is TGCAGTGCCAGGGGGGGGCCTCGGGAAAAACTGTTTTTT. This chain links TRBV20-1 with TRBJ1-4, with 7 bases fitting TRBD1. This CDR3 is 13 amino acids long. Germline V lookup: CDR1 DFQATT, CDR2 SNEGSKA (reference sequence). V lost 6 bases to trimming and J lost 8 bases; unmatched junction nucleotides: 9.